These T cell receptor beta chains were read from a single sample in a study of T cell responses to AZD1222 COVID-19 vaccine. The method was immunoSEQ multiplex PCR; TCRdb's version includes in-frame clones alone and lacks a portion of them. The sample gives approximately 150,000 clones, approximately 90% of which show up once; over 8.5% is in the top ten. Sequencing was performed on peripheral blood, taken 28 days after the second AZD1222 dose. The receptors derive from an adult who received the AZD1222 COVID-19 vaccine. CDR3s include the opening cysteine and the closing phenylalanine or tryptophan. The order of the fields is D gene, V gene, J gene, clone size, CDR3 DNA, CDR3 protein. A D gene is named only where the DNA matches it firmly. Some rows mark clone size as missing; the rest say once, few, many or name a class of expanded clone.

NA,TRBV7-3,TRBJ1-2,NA,TGTGCCAGCAGCTCTGCCGTGGGGGGCTCCTATGGCTACACCTTC,CASSSAVGGSYGYTF
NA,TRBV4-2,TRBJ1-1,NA,TGTGCCAGCAGCCAAGGGGGACAAACGAACACTGAAGCTTTCTTT,CASSQGGQTNTEAFF
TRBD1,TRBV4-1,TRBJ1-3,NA,TGCGCCAGCGGTACAGGGGCGACCTCTGGAAACACCATATATTTT,CASGTGATSGNTIYF
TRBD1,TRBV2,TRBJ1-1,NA,TGTGCCAGCAGCGATGGGACAGGGAACACTGAAGCTTTCTTT,CASSDGTGNTEAFF
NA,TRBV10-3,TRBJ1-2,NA,TGTGCCATCAGTGAATCGACACGTACGAACTATGGCTACACCTTC,CAISESTRTNYGYTF
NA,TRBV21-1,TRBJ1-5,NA,TGTGCCAGCAGCAGCCCCCCCGGCATCGTAAGCAATCAGCCCCAGCATTTT,CASSSPPGIVSNQPQHF
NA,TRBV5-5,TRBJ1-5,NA,TGTGCCAGCAGTAATCCCGGGTATCAGCCCCAGCATTTT,CASSNPGYQPQHF
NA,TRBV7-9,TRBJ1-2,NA,TGTGCCAGCACCCAATCGACAGGCCGAGCTTACGGCTACACCTTC,CASTQSTGRAYGYTF
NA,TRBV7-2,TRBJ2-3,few,TGTGCCAGCAGCTTATTCCAGCAAGCAGATACGCAGTATTTT,CASSLFQQADTQYF
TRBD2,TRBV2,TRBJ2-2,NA,TGTGCCAGCCAGACTAGCGGGATGGGCACCGGGGAGCTGTTTTTT,CASQTSGMGTGELFF
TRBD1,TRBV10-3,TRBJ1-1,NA,TGTGCCATCAGCCAGGACAGGGGCACTGAAGCTTTCTTT,CAISQDRGTEAFF
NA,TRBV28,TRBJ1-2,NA,TGTGCCAGCAGTATGGTGGACTATGGCTACACCTTC,CASSMVDYGYTF
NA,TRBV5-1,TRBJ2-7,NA,TGCGCCAGCAGCTTGGACAGAGAGAACTACGAGCAGTACTTC,CASSLDRENYEQYF
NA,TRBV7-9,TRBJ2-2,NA,TGTGCCAGCAGATCATACCGGGGAACCGGGGAGCTGTTTTTT,CASRSYRGTGELFF
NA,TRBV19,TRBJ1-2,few,TGTGCCAGTAGTACTGACACTTCTAACTATGGCTACACCTTC,CASSTDTSNYGYTF
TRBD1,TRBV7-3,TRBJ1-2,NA,TGTGCCAGCATCGACCCCAGGGGGTCCCCCCTTAGCTATGGCTACACCTTC,CASIDPRGSPLSYGYTF
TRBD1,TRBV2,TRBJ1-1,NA,TGTGCCAGCAGTGACGGGTGGGGGACAGGGTTGGTAAACACTGAAGCTTTCTTT,CASSDGWGTGLVNTEAFF
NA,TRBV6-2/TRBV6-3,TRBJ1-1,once,TGTGCCAGCAGTACCCTTGGCCCCCCGGGTGAAGCTTTCTTT,CASSTLGPPGEAFF